The clone carrying this T cell receptor beta chain showed up just a few times. As yet, its antigen is unknown. This entry comes from a study of T cell repertoires in cytomegalovirus infection. Across the study: Evidence of both CMV infection and a matching HLA type came from public TCR beta signatures. Study-wide findings and caveats: Predominance within the ex vivo response was attributable to HLA-C-restricted CMV-specific TCR beta clonotypes. The cumulative frequency of public TCR beta families distinguished individuals who carried CMV together with the relevant HLA.

TCRdb used MiXCR to reprocess the reads, holding one entry per CDR3 protein. The table records roughly 500,000 distinct CDR3 sequences, about 15% of them present only once. The CDR3 extends over 16 amino acids. The V end lost 0 bases, the J end lost 5 bases, and 13 bases lay between the germline ends. Germline CDR1 reads MGHRA; CDR2 reads YSYEKL. The gene calls are TRBV4-1 and TRBJ2-2; D may be TRBD2 (5 bases). Sequenced input: CD8+ T cells from PBMCs. This sequence originates from a human donor in good health (CMV status not recorded). Some clones in this sample may be carry-over from other donors' samples. The CDR3 here is CASSQDWRLATGELFF. CDR3 nucleotides: TGCGCCAGCAGCCAAGATTGGCGGCTAGCAACCGGGGAGCTGTTTTTT.